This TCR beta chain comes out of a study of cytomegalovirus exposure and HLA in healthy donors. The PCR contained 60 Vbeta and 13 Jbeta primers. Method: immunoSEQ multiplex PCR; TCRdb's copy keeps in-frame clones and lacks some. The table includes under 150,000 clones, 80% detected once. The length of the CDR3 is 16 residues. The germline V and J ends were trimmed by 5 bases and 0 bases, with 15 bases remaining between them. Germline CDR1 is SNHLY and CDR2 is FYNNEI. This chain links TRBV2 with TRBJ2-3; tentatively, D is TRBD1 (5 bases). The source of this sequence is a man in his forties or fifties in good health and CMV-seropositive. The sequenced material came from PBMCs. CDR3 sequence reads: CASSPGIHSSTDTQYF. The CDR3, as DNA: TGTGCCAGCAGTCCAGGGATACACTCCAGCACAGATACGCAGTATTTT.